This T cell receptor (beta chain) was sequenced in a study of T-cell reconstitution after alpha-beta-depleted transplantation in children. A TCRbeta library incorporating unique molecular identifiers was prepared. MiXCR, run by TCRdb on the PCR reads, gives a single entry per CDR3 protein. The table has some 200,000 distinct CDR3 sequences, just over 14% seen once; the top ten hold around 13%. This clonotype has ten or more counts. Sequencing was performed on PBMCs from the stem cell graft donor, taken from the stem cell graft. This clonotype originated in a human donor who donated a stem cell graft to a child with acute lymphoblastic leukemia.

This CDR3 reads CASSLAVPYYEQYF. The CDR3 DNA sequence: TGCGCCAGCAGCTTGGCTGTCCCCTACTACGAGCAGTACTTC. The chain recombines TRBV5-1 with TRBJ2-7; D is uncertain. V was cut by 0 bases and J by 3 bases, with 10 bases left in between. Germline V gene data show CDR1 as SGHRS and CDR2 as YFSETQ. The CDR3 spans 14 residues.